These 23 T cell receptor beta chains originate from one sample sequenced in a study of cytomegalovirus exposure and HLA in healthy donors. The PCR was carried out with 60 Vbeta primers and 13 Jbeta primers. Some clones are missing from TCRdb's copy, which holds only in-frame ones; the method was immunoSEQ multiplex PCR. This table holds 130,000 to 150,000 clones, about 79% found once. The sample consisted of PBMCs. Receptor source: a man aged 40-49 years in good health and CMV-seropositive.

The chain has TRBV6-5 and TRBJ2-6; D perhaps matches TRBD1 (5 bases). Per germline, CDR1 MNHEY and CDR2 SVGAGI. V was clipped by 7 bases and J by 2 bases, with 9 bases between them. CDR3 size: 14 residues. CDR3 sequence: CASKDTAGANVLTF. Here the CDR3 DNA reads TGTGCCAGCAAGGACACTGCTGGGGCCAACGTCCTGACTTTC.

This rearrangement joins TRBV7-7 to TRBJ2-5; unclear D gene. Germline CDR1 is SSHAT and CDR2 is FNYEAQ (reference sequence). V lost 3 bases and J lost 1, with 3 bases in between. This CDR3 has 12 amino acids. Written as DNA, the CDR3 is TGTGCCAGCAGCTTGGCCCAAGAGACCCAGTACTTC. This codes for CASSLAQETQYF.

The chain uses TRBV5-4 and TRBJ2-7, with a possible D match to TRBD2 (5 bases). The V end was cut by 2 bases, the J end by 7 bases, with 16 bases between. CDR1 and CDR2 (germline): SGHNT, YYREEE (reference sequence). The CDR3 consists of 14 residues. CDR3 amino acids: CASSFSGVPREQYF. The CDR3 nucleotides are TGTGCCAGCAGCTTCTCCGGGGTCCCTCGGGAGCAGTACTTC. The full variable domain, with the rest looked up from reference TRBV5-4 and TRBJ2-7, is ETGVTQSPTHLIKTRGQQVTLRCSSQSGHNTVSWYQQALGQGPQFIFQYYREEENGRGNFPPRFSGLQFPNYSSELNVNALELDDSALYLCASSFSGVPREQYFGPGTRLTVT.

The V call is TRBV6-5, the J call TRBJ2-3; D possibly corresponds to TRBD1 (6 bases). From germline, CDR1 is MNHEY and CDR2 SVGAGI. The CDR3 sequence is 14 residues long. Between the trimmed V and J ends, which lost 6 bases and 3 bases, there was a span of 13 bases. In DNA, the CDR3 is TGTGCCAGCAGCCTACAGGGTAGTACAGATACGCAGTATTTT. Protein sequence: CASSLQGSTDTQYF.

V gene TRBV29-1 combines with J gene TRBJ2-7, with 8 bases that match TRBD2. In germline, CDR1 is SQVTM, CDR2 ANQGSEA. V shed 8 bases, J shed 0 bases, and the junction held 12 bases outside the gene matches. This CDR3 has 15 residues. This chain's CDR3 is CSPWGRGRSSYEQYF. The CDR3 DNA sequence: TGCAGCCCGTGGGGTCGCGGGAGGTCCTCCTACGAGCAGTACTTC.

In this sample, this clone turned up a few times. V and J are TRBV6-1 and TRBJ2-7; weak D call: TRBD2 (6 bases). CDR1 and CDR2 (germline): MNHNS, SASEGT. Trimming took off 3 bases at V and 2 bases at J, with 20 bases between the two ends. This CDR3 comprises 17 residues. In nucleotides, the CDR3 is TGTGCCAGCAGTGATCGGGCGTCGGGGGTGGTTCCCTACGAGCAGTACTTC. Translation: CASSDRASGVVPYEQYF.

As DNA, the CDR3 is TGTGCCAGCAGTCCTCCGGGAGGAACCGGGGAGCTGTTTTTT. Protein: CASSPPGGTGELFF. The rearrangement links TRBV28 to TRBJ2-2; 7 bases align to TRBD2. The CDR3 runs to 14 residues. Germline V gene sequence: CDR1 MDHEN, CDR2 SYDVKM. The J segment lost 5 bases and the V segment lost 5 bases, leaving 5 bases of the junction unmatched.

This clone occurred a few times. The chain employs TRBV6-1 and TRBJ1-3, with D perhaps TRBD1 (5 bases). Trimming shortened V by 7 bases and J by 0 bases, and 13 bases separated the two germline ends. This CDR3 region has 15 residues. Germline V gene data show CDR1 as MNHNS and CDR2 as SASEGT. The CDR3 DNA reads TGTGCCAGCACCCCTAACAGGTTCTCTGGAAACACCATATATTTT. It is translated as CASTPNRFSGNTIYF.

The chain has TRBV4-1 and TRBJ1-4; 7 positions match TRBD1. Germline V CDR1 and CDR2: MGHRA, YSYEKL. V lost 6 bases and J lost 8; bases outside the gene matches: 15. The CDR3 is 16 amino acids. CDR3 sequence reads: CASSTPPRTGWEKLFF. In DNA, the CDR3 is TGCGCCAGCAGTACTCCCCCCCGGACAGGCTGGGAAAAACTGTTTTTT.

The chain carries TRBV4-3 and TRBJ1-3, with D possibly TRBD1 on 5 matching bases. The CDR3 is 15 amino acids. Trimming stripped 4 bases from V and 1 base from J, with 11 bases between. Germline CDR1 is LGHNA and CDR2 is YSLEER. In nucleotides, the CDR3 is TGCGCCAGCAGCCGCGGGGCATTTTCTGGAAACACCATATATTTT. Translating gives CASSRGAFSGNTIYF.

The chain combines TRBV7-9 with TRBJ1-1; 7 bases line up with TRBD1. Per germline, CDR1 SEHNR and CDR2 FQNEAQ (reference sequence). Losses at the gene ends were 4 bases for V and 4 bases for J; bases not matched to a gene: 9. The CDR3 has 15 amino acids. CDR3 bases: TGTGCCAGCAGCTCTCTACTACAGGGGCCCACTGAAGCTTTCTTT. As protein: CASSSLLQGPTEAFF.

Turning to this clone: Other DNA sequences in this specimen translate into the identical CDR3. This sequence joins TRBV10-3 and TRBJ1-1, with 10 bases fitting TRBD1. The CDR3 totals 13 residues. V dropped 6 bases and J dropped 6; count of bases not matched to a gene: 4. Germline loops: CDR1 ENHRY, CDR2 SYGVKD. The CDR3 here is CAIRLTGGAEAFF. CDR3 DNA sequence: TGTGCCATCAGACTGACAGGGGGCGCTGAAGCTTTCTTT.

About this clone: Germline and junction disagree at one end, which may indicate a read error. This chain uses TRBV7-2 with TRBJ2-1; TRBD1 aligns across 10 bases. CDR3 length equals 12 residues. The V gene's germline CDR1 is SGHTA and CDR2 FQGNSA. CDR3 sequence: CASSQTGGYRVF. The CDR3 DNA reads TGTGCCAGCAGCCAGACAGGGGGCTATCGGGTCTTC.

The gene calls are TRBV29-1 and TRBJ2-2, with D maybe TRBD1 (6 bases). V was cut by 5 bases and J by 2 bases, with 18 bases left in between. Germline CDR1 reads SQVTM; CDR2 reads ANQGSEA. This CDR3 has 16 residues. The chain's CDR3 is CSVRLGRGFNTGELFF. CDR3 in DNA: TGCAGCGTTCGTTTAGGCAGGGGTTTTAACACCGGGGAGCTGTTTTTT.

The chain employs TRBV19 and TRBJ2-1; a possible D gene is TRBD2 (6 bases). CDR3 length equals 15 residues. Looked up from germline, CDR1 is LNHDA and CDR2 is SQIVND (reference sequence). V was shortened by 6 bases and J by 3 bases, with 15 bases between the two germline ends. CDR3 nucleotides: TGTGCCAGTAGCTTTCTGGCGGGGAACTACAATGAGCAGTTCTTC. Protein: CASSFLAGNYNEQFF.

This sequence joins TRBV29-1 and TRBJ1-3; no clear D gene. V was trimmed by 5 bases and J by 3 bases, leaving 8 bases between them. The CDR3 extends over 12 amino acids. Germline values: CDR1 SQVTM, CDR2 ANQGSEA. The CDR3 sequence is CSVSLFGNTIYF. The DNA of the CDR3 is TGCAGCGTTTCACTCTTTGGAAACACCATATATTTT.

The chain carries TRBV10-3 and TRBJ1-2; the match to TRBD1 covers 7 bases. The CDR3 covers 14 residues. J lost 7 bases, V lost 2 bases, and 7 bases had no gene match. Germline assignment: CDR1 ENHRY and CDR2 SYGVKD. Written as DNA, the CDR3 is TGTGCCATCAGTGAGGTCCAGGGGGGTTTTGGCTACACCTTC. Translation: CAISEVQGGFGYTF.

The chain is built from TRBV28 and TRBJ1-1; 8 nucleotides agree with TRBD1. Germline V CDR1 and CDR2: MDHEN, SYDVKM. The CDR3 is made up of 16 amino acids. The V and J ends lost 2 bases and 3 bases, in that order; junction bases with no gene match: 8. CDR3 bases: TGTGCCAGCAGTTTACCTGGGACAGGAAAGTACACTGAAGCTTTCTTT. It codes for CASSLPGTGKYTEAFF.

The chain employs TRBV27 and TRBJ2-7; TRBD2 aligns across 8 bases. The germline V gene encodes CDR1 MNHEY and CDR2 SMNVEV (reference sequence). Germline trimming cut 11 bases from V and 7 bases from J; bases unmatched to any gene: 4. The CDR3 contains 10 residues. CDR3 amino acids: CAAGGAEQYF. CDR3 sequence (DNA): TGTGCCGCGGGGGGCGCGGAGCAGTACTTC.

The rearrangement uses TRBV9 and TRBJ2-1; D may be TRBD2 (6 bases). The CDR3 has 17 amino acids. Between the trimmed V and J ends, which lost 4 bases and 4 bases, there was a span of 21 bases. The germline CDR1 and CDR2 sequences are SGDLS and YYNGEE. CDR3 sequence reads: CASSPPTRGNIYNEQFF. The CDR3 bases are TGTGCCAGCAGCCCGCCTACTCGGGGGAACATATACAATGAGCAGTTCTTC.

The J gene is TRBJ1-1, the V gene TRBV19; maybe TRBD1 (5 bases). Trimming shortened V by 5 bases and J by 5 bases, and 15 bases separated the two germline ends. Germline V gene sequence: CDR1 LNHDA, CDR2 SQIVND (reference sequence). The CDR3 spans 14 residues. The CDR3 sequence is CASSAGRGDTEAFF. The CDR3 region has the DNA TGTGCCAGTAGTGCGGGCCGGGGGGATACTGAAGCTTTCTTT.

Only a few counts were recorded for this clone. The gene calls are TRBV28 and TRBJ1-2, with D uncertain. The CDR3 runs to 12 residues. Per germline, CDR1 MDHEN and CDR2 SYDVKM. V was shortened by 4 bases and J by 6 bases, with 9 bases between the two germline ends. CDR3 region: CASSSSEDGYTF. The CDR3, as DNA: TGTGCCAGCAGTTCCTCAGAGGATGGCTACACCTTC.

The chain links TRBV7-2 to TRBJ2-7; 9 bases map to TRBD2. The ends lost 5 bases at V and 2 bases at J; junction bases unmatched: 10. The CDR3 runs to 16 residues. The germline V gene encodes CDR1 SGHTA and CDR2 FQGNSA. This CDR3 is CASSPRGLAKAYEQYF. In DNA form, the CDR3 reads TGTGCCAGCAGCCCCCGGGGACTAGCTAAAGCCTACGAGCAGTACTTC.